This entry describes one T cell receptor (beta chain). Its antigen is not identified. TCR beta libraries were built with iRepertoire HTBI primers and Arm-PCR of CDR3 regions. TCRdb re-called the multiplex PCR reads with MiXCR, one entry per CDR3 protein. The profile shows 200,000 to 300,000 distinct CDR3 sequences, around 20% of them singletons. The time point is: newly diagnosed GD, antithyroid drugs for less than 3 months. The TCR library used RNA extracted from PBMCs. Graves' disease was diagnosed by American Thyroid Association guidelines. EDTA tubes were used for drawing 8.5 to 9.5 milliliters of peripheral blood. This entry belongs to a study of regulatory T cells in long-lasting Graves disease. Overall study: Graves' patients diagnosed newly had used antithyroid drugs under 3 months. Study-wide results and caveats: It is possible that accuracy was reduced by the small size of the sample.

CDR1 is SEHNR and CDR2 is FQNEAQ in the germline V gene (reference sequence). V dropped 5 bases and J dropped 5; count of bases not matched to a gene: 18. This CDR3 is 19 amino acids long. The sequence came from a female donor with Graves disease. The source material was peripheral blood mononuclear cells (PBMCs), sampled at new diagnosis, from a patient treated with antithyroid drugs. This chain joins TRBV7-9 and TRBJ2-3; TRBD2 aligns across 11 bases. This CDR3 reads CASSHRDRRTSGFKDTQYF. As DNA, the CDR3 is TGTGCCAGCAGCCACCGGGACAGAAGGACTAGCGGGTTTAAAGATACGCAGTATTTT.